The 27 T cell receptor beta chains reported below all come from one sample, sequenced in a study of glioma-infiltrating T cells after dendritic cell vaccination. Repertoires were generated with immunoSEQ multiplex PCR, while TCRdb's copy carries only in-frame clones and drops some. The sample contains approximately 82,000 clones, approximately 90% of which appear only once. Sample: blood, taken before dendritic cell vaccination. All receptors come from a human donor with glioblastoma.

The chain has TRBV12-5 and TRBJ2-3, with TRBD2 matching 9 bases. V was clipped by 6 bases and J by 1 base; unmatched bases: 14. This CDR3 region has 18 residues. Germline assignment: CDR1 LGHNT and CDR2 FRNRAP. CDR3 residues: CASGPGLASIYGTDTQYF. CDR3 DNA: TGTGCTAGTGGCCCAGGACTAGCGTCCATTTATGGCACAGATACGCAGTATTTT.

This clone was seen just once. Other DNA variants within this sample encode the same CDR3. The rearrangement joins TRBV28 to TRBJ2-5; the match to TRBD1 covers 9 bases. Germline loops: CDR1 MDHEN, CDR2 SYDVKM. Trimming took 6 bases from V and 2 from J; bases not matched to a gene: 1. The CDR3 totals 13 residues. As DNA, the CDR3 is TGTGCCAGCAGGGGACAGGGACAAGAGACCCAGTACTTC. Protein: CASRGQGQETQYF.

V is TRBV5-4 and J is TRBJ1-4, with TRBD1 matching 7 bases. Per germline, CDR1 SGHNT and CDR2 YYREEE (reference sequence). The CDR3 has 15 amino acids. The ends lost 2 bases at V and 4 bases at J; junction bases unmatched: 5. The CDR3, as DNA: TGTGCCAGCAGCTTCCAACAGGGGAATAATGAAAAACTGTTTTTT. As protein: CASSFQQGNNEKLFF.

The V call is TRBV29-1, the J call TRBJ1-1; D might be TRBD1 (5 bases). Trimming removed 4 bases at V and 7 bases at J, with 22 bases between. This CDR3 is 15 amino acids long. Germline V gene data show CDR1 as SQVTM and CDR2 as ANQGSEA. The CDR3 region is CSVAAGRGSGSEAFF. The CDR3 nucleotides read TGCAGCGTTGCCGCGGGGCGGGGTAGTGGAAGTGAAGCTTTCTTT.

The chain links TRBV19 to TRBJ2-7, with 7 nucleotides matching TRBD2. Germline V gives CDR1 LNHDA, CDR2 SQIVND (reference sequence). V lost 1 base to trimming and J lost 0 bases; unmatched junction nucleotides: 3. There are 15 residues in the CDR3. The CDR3 nucleotides are TGTGCCAGTAGTATAGTTGCTAGCGGCTCCTACGAGCAGTACTTC. It translates to CASSIVASGSYEQYF.

This chain uses TRBV12-5 with TRBJ2-1; 9 bases agree with TRBD1. V trimming: 6 bases; J trimming: 2 bases; junction bases outside the gene matches: 20. Germline V gives CDR1 LGHNT, CDR2 FRNRAP. The CDR3 runs 20 residues. CDR3 nucleotide sequence: TGTGCTAGTGGCCCTACTCCGGGACAGGGTAAGTTGGAAACCTACAATGAGCAGTTCTTC. This sequence encodes CASGPTPGQGKLETYNEQFF. The complete variable domain, with remaining parts taken from reference TRBV12-5 and TRBJ2-1, reads DARVTQTPRHKVTEMGQEVTMRCQPILGHNTVFWYRQTMMQGLELLAYFRNRAPLDDSGMPKDRFSAEMPDATLATLKIQPSEPRDSAVYFCASGPTPGQGKLETYNEQFFGPGTRLTVL.

V is TRBV7-9 and J is TRBJ1-2; 9 bases line up with TRBD1. Germline lookup yields CDR1 SEHNR and CDR2 FQNEAQ (reference sequence). This CDR3 has 15 amino acids. V lost 5 bases to trimming and J lost 4 bases; unmatched junction nucleotides: 8. The CDR3 protein is CASSPAGQGSYGYTF. Here the CDR3 DNA reads TGTGCCAGCAGCCCAGCCGGACAGGGGAGCTATGGCTACACCTTC.

The chain couples TRBV19 to TRBJ2-2; 7 nucleotides match TRBD2. The germline V gene has CDR1 LNHDA and CDR2 SQIVND (reference sequence). The CDR3 length is 16 residues. Trimming cost V 4 bases and J 5 bases; bases outside gene matches: 10. CDR3 sequence: CASSNGGGGRTGELFF. The CDR3 DNA reads as TGTGCCAGTAGTAATGGGGGGGGTGGGAGGACCGGGGAGCTGTTTTTT. The complete variable domain, with remaining parts taken from reference TRBV19 and TRBJ2-2, reads DGGITQSPKYLFRKEGQNVTLSCEQNLNHDAMYWYRQDPGQGLRLIYYSQIVNDFQKGDIAEGYSVSREKKESFPLTVTSAQKNPTAFYLCASSNGGGGRTGELFFGEGSRLTVL.

The chain has TRBV7-3 and TRBJ2-1, with a weak D call TRBD2 (5 bases). Germline V lookup: CDR1 SGHTA, CDR2 FQGTGA. V lost 2 bases, J lost 5 bases, and 28 bases lay in between. The length of the CDR3 is 20 residues. The CDR3 sequence: CASSLRGIPSTNPNNNEQFF. CDR3 in DNA: TGTGCCAGCAGCTTACGGGGAATACCATCGACTAACCCGAACAACAATGAGCAGTTCTTC.

DNA for the CDR3: TGTGCCAGCAGCCTCAGATCAGGGGAGCTACAGTATTTT. Translation: CASSLRSGELQYF. The chain couples TRBV5-6 to TRBJ2-3, with a tentative D call TRBD1 (6 bases). Germline V gives CDR1 SGHDT, CDR2 YYEEEE. The CDR3 loop spans 13 amino acids. V was cut by 4 bases and J by 12 bases, with 18 bases left in between.

The V and J genes are TRBV7-9 and TRBJ1-4, with 7 bases that match TRBD1. The V and J ends lost 5 bases and 3 bases, in that order; junction bases with no gene match: 6. The CDR3 length is 15 residues. Germline assignment: CDR1 SEHNR and CDR2 FQNEAQ (reference sequence). The CDR3 here is CASSRQGGSNEKLFF. The CDR3 bases are TGTGCCAGCAGCCGGCAGGGGGGTTCTAATGAAAAACTGTTTTTT.

The genes are TRBV6-1 and TRBJ2-7; 7 bases agree with TRBD2. CDR3 length: 13 amino acids. Trimming cost V 10 bases and J 6 bases; bases outside gene matches: 12. The germline CDR1 and CDR2 sequences are MNHNS and SASEGT. CDR3 protein: CATKGEGPGEQYF. The CDR3 nucleotides are TGTGCCACCAAAGGGGAGGGACCAGGCGAGCAGTACTTC.

V is TRBV30 and J is TRBJ1-1; D not certain. This CDR3 has 12 amino acids. The V end lost 0 bases, the J end lost 2 bases, and 4 bases lay between the germline ends. Germline CDR1 and CDR2: GTSNPN and SVGIG (reference sequence). The DNA for the CDR3 is TGTGCCTGGAGTGTACTCAACACTGAAGCTTTCTTT. Its protein is CAWSVLNTEAFF.

The chain has TRBV5-5 and TRBJ1-2, with D possibly matching TRBD1 (5 bases). Trimming took 3 bases from V and 5 from J, leaving 23 bases between them. In germline, CDR1 is SGHKS, CDR2 YYEKEE (reference sequence). The CDR3 has 17 amino acids. For the CDR3, the DNA is TGTGCCAGCAGCTATGATTTTATGGACACGAGCATATATGGCTACACCTTC. Residues: CASSYDFMDTSIYGYTF.

V usage is TRBV2 and J usage is TRBJ1-1; 11 bases are shared with TRBD1. Germline V gene data show CDR1 as SNHLY and CDR2 as FYNNEI. Trimming cost V 6 bases and J 3 bases; bases outside gene matches: 0. The CDR3 totals 13 residues. CDR3 sequence: CASRGQGDTEAFF. The CDR3 nucleotides are TGTGCCAGCAGGGGACAGGGGGACACTGAAGCTTTCTTT. Full variable domain (outside the CDR3, taken from reference TRBV2 and TRBJ1-1): EPEVTQTPSHQVTQMGQEVILRCVPISNHLYFYWYRQILGQKVEFLVSFYNNEISEKSEIFDDQFSVERPDGSNFTLKIRSTKLEDSAMYFCASRGQGDTEAFFGQGTRLTVV.

The chain has TRBV7-2 and TRBJ2-5, with unresolved D. V lost 8 bases, J lost 1 base, and 8 bases lay in between. The CDR3 contains 12 residues. Per germline, CDR1 SGHTA and CDR2 FQGNSA. The CDR3 region has the DNA TGTGCCAGCGGCCGCTTCCAAGAGACCCAGTACTTC. Protein product: CASGRFQETQYF.

The chain joins TRBV6-5 to TRBJ1-2; 7 bases map to TRBD1. Per germline, CDR1 MNHEY and CDR2 SVGAGI. This CDR3 has 15 residues. V was clipped by 5 bases and J by 8 bases; unmatched bases: 14. The CDR3 loop is CASSGTVGTSYGYTF. The CDR3 nucleotides read TGTGCCAGCAGTGGGACAGTCGGAACATCTTACGGCTACACCTTC.

The CDR3 loop reads CASSQDRGGLGYTF. CDR3 DNA sequence: TGTGCCAGTAGCCAAGACAGGGGGGGTCTTGGCTACACCTTC. This rearrangement joins TRBV19 to TRBJ1-2; 9 bases are shared with TRBD1. Germline V CDR1 and CDR2: LNHDA, SQIVND (reference sequence). The V and J ends lost 6 bases and 7 bases, in that order; junction bases with no gene match: 9. The CDR3 runs 14 residues. Full variable domain (missing parts from reference TRBV19 and TRBJ1-2): DGGITQSPKYLFRKEGQNVTLSCEQNLNHDAMYWYRQDPGQGLRLIYYSQIVNDFQKGDIAEGYSVSREKKESFPLTVTSAQKNPTAFYLCASSQDRGGLGYTFGSGTRLTVV.

This clone was seen only a few times. V usage is TRBV5-6 and J usage is TRBJ2-1; D call uncertain. V dropped 5 bases and J dropped 4 bases, with 16 bases sitting between them. The CDR3 has 15 residues. Per the germline V gene, CDR1 is SGHDT and CDR2 is YYEEEE. This CDR3 reads CASSESSWAYNEQFF. Written as DNA, the CDR3 is TGTGCCAGCAGTGAGAGTTCGTGGGCATACAATGAGCAGTTCTTC.

The chain couples TRBV19 to TRBJ2-5, with 7 bases identical to TRBD1. Trimming took 6 bases from V and 3 from J; bases not matched to a gene: 4. The CDR3 contains 13 residues. The germline gives CDR1 LNHDA, CDR2 SQIVND (reference sequence). DNA of the CDR3: TGTGCCAGTAGGATTCAGGGGGAAGAGACCCAGTACTTC. Translation: CASRIQGEETQYF.

Here the CDR3 reads CASSPRTGGDEKLFF. CDR3 DNA: TGTGCCAGCTCACCACGGACAGGTGGGGATGAAAAACTGTTTTTT. The chain couples TRBV18 to TRBJ1-4; 7 nucleotides match TRBD1. Looked up from germline, CDR1 is KGHSH and CDR2 is LQKENI. The CDR3 is made up of 15 amino acids. Unmatched junction bases numbered 5, after V lost 1 base and J lost 6 bases.

This chain connects TRBV7-2 to TRBJ2-7, with TRBD2 matching over 16 bases. The junction had 14 bases not matched to a gene; V was cut back by 7 bases and J by 5 bases. The CDR3 covers 18 residues. From germline, CDR1 is SGHTA and CDR2 FQGNSA. Here the CDR3 DNA reads TGTGCCAGCAACGACCCCACGGGGACTAGCGGGAGGGCCAACGAGCAGTACTTC. It is translated as CASNDPTGTSGRANEQYF.

V gene TRBV5-6 combines with J gene TRBJ1-5, with D uncertain. Trimming shortened V by 0 bases and J by 4 bases, and 5 bases separated the two germline ends. CDR1 SGHDT and CDR2 YYEEEE come from the germline V gene. The CDR3 has 13 residues. DNA for the CDR3: TGTGCCAGCAGCTTGGGGCAGAATCAGCCCCAGCATTTT. Its protein product is CASSLGQNQPQHF. Full variable domain (outside the CDR3, taken from reference TRBV5-6 and TRBJ1-5): DAGVTQSPTHLIKTRGQQVTLRCSPKSGHDTVSWYQQALGQGPQFIFQYYEEEERQRGNFPDRFSGHQFPNYSSELNVNALLLGDSALYLCASSLGQNQPQHFGDGTRLSIL.

This clone was counted between two and nine times. V usage is TRBV11-3 and J usage is TRBJ2-7; D not resolved. Trimming shortened V by 2 bases and J by 0 bases, and 8 bases separated the two germline ends. The CDR3 spans 14 residues. CDR1 and CDR2 from the germline V gene are SGHNT and YENEEA. Here the CDR3 reads CASSLRGFSYEQYF. CDR3 nucleotides: TGTGCCAGCAGCTTACGCGGTTTCTCCTACGAGCAGTACTTC.

This clone was seen a few times. This sequence joins TRBV6-6 and TRBJ1-5, with D uncertain. The CDR3 contains 14 residues. Germline-derived CDR1 and CDR2 are MNHNY and SVGAGI (reference sequence). The germline V and J ends were trimmed by 8 bases and 2 bases, with 13 bases remaining between them. The CDR3 reads CASQQDNGNQPQHF. CDR3 sequence (DNA): TGTGCCAGCCAACAAGACAATGGCAATCAGCCCCAGCATTTT.

J is TRBJ1-5 and V is TRBV30, with 7 positions matching TRBD1. The CDR3 is 13 residues long. Germline V CDR1 and CDR2: GTSNPN, SVGIG (reference sequence). V shed 3 bases and J 6 bases; nucleotides not matched to a gene: 5. CDR3: CAWSLTGVQPQHF. The CDR3 nucleotides read TGTGCCTGGAGCTTAACAGGGGTTCAGCCCCAGCATTTT.

CDR3 DNA: TGTGCCAGCAGCGTCCGGGACAGGGAAAACGAGCAGTACTTC. Its translation is CASSVRDRENEQYF. The gene calls are TRBV5-4 and TRBJ2-7, with TRBD1 matching 9 bases. The trim removed 4 bases at V and 5 bases at J, leaving 7 bases unmatched. The germline V gene has CDR1 SGHNT and CDR2 YYREEE (reference sequence). This CDR3 has 14 amino acids. The variable domain in full, with the rest retrieved from reference TRBV5-4 and TRBJ2-7, is ETGVTQSPTHLIKTRGQQVTLRCSSQSGHNTVSWYQQALGQGPQFIFQYYREEENGRGNFPPRFSGLQFPNYSSELNVNALELDDSALYLCASSVRDRENEQYFGPGTRLTVT.